This entry features one TCR beta chain sequence. The CDR3 extends over 15 amino acids. Germline assignment: CDR1 MDHEN and CDR2 SYDVKM. The ends were cut back, 4 bases at V and 5 bases at J, with 18 bases in the middle. This sample stems from a study of response to subunit inactivated influenza vaccine. TCRdb reprocessed the RT-PCR reads with MiXCR, giving one entry per CDR3 protein. The top ten hold roughly a tenth of the sample, which has more than 250,000 distinct CDR3 sequences, 20% to 25% seen once. The source is a man aged 50 to 75 who received an inactivated influenza vaccine. The chain carries TRBV28 and TRBJ2-7; D is unclear. The sample was PBMCs from blood, taken around 22 months after vaccination. CDR3 protein: CASSSYSSVVDEQYF. The CDR3 coding sequence is TGTGCCAGCAGTTCCTACAGTTCTGTAGTCGACGAGCAGTACTTC.